A single sample is the source of the 28 T cell receptor beta chains below, sequenced in a study of blood T cell repertoires in COVID-19. The method was immunoSEQ multiplex PCR; TCRdb's version includes in-frame clones alone and lacks a portion of them. Of under 250,000 clones in the sample, about four fifths were seen once. Sequenced: peripheral blood. These receptors were obtained from a man aged 50 to 60 with active or convalescent COVID-19.

This sequence joins TRBV9 and TRBJ1-2; D is ambiguous. Trimming cost V 7 bases and J 1 base, with 8 bases left between them. The CDR3 is 12 amino acids. Germline V gene lookup returns CDR1 SGDLS and CDR2 YYNGEE. This CDR3 is CASRGRNYGYTF. As DNA, the CDR3 is TGTGCCAGCCGAGGGCGTAACTATGGCTACACCTTC.

This clone was recorded once. The CDR3 region is CASSMARDSRYGYTF. CDR3 nucleotide sequence: TGTGCCAGTAGTATGGCCCGGGACTCCCGCTATGGCTACACCTTC. The chain is built from TRBV19 and TRBJ1-2; perhaps TRBD1 as D (5 bases). Trimming pared 3 bases from V and 4 bases from J, leaving 15 bases between. The germline gives CDR1 LNHDA, CDR2 SQIVND (reference sequence). This CDR3 is built from 15 residues.

The chain is built from TRBV18 and TRBJ1-5; the D gene is possibly TRBD1 (5 bases). Deletions cut 3 bases from V and 4 bases from J, with 13 bases between. There are 15 residues in the CDR3. The V gene's germline CDR1 is KGHSH and CDR2 LQKENI. This CDR3 is CASSPGRGENQPQHF. The CDR3 bases are TGTGCCAGCTCACCCGGCCGGGGGGAAAATCAGCCCCAGCATTTT.

The chain couples TRBV19 to TRBJ1-2, with D maybe TRBD1 (6 bases). Germline CDR1 LNHDA, CDR2 SQIVND (reference sequence). Trimming shortened V by 1 base and J by 3 bases, and 15 bases separated the two germline ends. The CDR3 runs 16 residues. CDR3 protein: CASSIGTASGDYGYTF. CDR3 nucleotides: TGTGCCAGTAGTATAGGGACAGCCTCAGGCGACTATGGCTACACCTTC.

Notes on this clone: Its ends do not fully match the called genes, so a read error is possible. The chain recombines TRBV3-1 (or the pseudogene TRBV3-2) with TRBJ2-1; a weak D match, TRBD2 (7 bases). The CDR3 sequence is 16 residues long. Germline V gives CDR1 LGHDT, CDR2 YNNKEL (reference sequence). In DNA form, the CDR3 reads TGTGTCAGCAGCCAAGCGGGAAGGACAGACCACATTGAGCAGTTCTTC. It translates to CVSSQAGRTDHIEQFF.

The genes are TRBV5-4 and TRBJ2-3, with 11 positions matching TRBD2. V lost 2 bases and J lost 3; bases outside the gene matches: 5. From germline, CDR1 is SGHNT and CDR2 YYREEE (reference sequence). The CDR3 runs to 16 residues. As DNA, the CDR3 is TGTGCCAGCAGCTTCGTAGCTAGCGGGAGGACAGATACGCAGTATTTT. This translates into CASSFVASGRTDTQYF.

The rearrangement uses TRBV19 and TRBJ1-5; 9 nucleotides match TRBD1. The ends lost 3 bases at V and 6 bases at J; junction bases unmatched: 9. The CDR3 is 16 amino acids. Germline CDR1 and CDR2: LNHDA and SQIVND (reference sequence). Here the CDR3 DNA reads TGTGCCAGTAGTATTAATGAGGGACAGGGAAGTCAGCCCCAGCATTTT. Translation: CASSINEGQGSQPQHF.

The chain couples TRBV2 to TRBJ1-6; perhaps TRBD1 as D (6 bases). Trimming removed 7 bases from V and 6 bases from J, with 13 bases in between. The CDR3 sequence is 14 residues long. Germline V gene sequence: CDR1 SNHLY, CDR2 FYNNEI. The CDR3 loop reads CASKLGAPNSPLHF. CDR3 DNA: TGTGCCAGCAAATTGGGGGCGCCTAATTCACCCCTCCACTTT. The variable domain in full, completed from reference TRBV2 and TRBJ1-6, reads EPEVTQTPSHQVTQMGQEVILRCVPISNHLYFYWYRQILGQKVEFLVSFYNNEISEKSEIFDDQFSVERPDGSNFTLKIRSTKLEDSAMYFCASKLGAPNSPLHFGNGTRLTVT.

This chain links TRBV5-4 with TRBJ2-3; 9 nucleotides align to TRBD2. Germline loops: CDR1 SGHNT, CDR2 YYREEE (reference sequence). The ends lost 10 bases at V and 2 bases at J; junction bases unmatched: 11. This CDR3 is built from 15 residues. CDR3: CAAGRAGGPTDTQYF. CDR3 in DNA: TGTGCCGCAGGGAGAGCGGGAGGCCCCACAGATACGCAGTATTTT.

The rearrangement uses TRBV14 and TRBJ2-2; a possible D gene is TRBD2 (6 bases). The CDR3 extends over 18 amino acids. The V and J ends lost 2 bases and 2 bases respectively, with 18 bases between them. Germline V gene sequence: CDR1 SGHDN, CDR2 FVKESK. The CDR3 reads CASSQRGGVRGNTGELFF. The CDR3 DNA reads as TGTGCCAGCAGCCAAAGAGGCGGGGTTAGAGGAAACACCGGGGAGCTGTTTTTT.

The J gene is TRBJ1-4, the V gene TRBV5-1, with TRBD1 matching 8 bases. The CDR3 is 15 amino acids. V shed 0 bases, J shed 5 bases, and the junction held 3 bases outside the gene matches. CDR1 and CDR2 (germline): SGHRS, YFSETQ. DNA of the CDR3: TGCGCCAGCAGCTTGGGGGACAGGCTGAATGAAAAACTGTTTTTT. This codes for CASSLGDRLNEKLFF.

V is TRBV9 and J is TRBJ2-6; D might be TRBD1 (5 bases). The CDR3 runs 16 residues. V was cut by 0 bases and J by 2 bases, with 9 bases left in between. The germline V gene encodes CDR1 SGDLS and CDR2 YYNGEE. CDR3 nucleotides: TGTGCCAGCAGCGTAGATAAGGGGACTGGGGCCAACGTCCTGACTTTC. It specifies CASSVDKGTGANVLTF.

The J gene is TRBJ1-6, the V gene TRBV5-5; D gene ambiguous. From germline, CDR1 is SGHKS and CDR2 YYEKEE (reference sequence). CDR3 length: 15 residues. The ends were cut back, 7 bases at V and 12 bases at J, with 23 bases in the middle. CDR3 nucleotide sequence: TGTGCCAGCGCAGAGGGCTCAAGACTAAAAGTACCCCTCCACTTT. It specifies CASAEGSRLKVPLHF.

This clone appeared a few times. The V gene is TRBV28, the J gene TRBJ1-3; 7 positions agree with TRBD1. V lost 3 bases and J lost 4; bases outside the gene matches: 9. This CDR3 has 16 amino acids. Looked up from germline, CDR1 is MDHEN and CDR2 is SYDVKM. The CDR3 spells CASSFGRGRGGNTIYF. CDR3 DNA sequence: TGTGCCAGCAGTTTTGGCCGGGGCAGGGGGGGAAACACCATATATTTT.

This sequence joins TRBV20-1 and TRBJ2-7, with 8 positions matching TRBD1. The germline V gene has CDR1 DFQATT and CDR2 SNEGSKA (reference sequence). V shed 3 bases, J shed 7 bases, and the junction held 8 bases outside the gene matches. The CDR3 is made up of 13 amino acids. The CDR3 DNA is TGCAGTGCTAGTAACAGGGGGTCGGGAGAGCAGTACTTC. Translating it yields CSASNRGSGEQYF.

CDR3 in DNA: TGTGCCAGCAGATCCCGTTACAGGGAATCTTACACCTTC. Translating gives CASRSRYRESYTF. This rearrangement joins TRBV6-7 to TRBJ1-2, with a possible D match to TRBD1 (6 bases). TRBV6-7 is an ORF for which the function is uncertain. The germline V and J ends were trimmed by 6 bases and 11 bases, with 19 bases remaining between them. CDR3 size: 13 residues.

The chain employs TRBV4-1 and TRBJ2-7; 8 bases fit TRBD1. V dropped 0 bases and J dropped 7; count of bases not matched to a gene: 8. Germline CDR1 is MGHRA and CDR2 is YSYEKL. This CDR3 is 15 amino acids long. This chain's CDR3 is CASSQDEQGAREQYF. The CDR3 nucleotides read TGCGCCAGCAGCCAAGATGAGCAGGGGGCGAGGGAGCAGTACTTC.

V and J are TRBV27 and TRBJ1-1; TRBD1 matches at 8 bases. The CDR3 sequence is 15 residues long. The trim removed 4 bases at V and 0 bases at J, leaving 4 bases unmatched. Germline lookup yields CDR1 MNHEY and CDR2 SMNVEV (reference sequence). As DNA, the CDR3 is TGTGCCAGCAGTTCACGGACAGGGATGAACACTGAAGCTTTCTTT. Its protein is CASSSRTGMNTEAFF.

CDR3 nucleotides: TGTGCCAGCAGCTCGACTAGCGGGAGCCTCTACGAGCAGTACTTC. Its translation is CASSSTSGSLYEQYF. V is TRBV11-2 and J is TRBJ2-7, with 12 bases that match TRBD2. Per the germline V gene, CDR1 is SGHAT and CDR2 is FQNNGV. V lost 4 bases, J lost 3 bases, and 4 bases stayed unmatched. The CDR3 runs 15 residues. The entire variable domain, with the rest obtained from reference TRBV11-2 and TRBJ2-7, is as follows: EAGVAQSPRYKIIEKRQSVAFWCNPISGHATLYWYQQILGQGPKLLIQFQNNGVVDDSQLPKDRFSAERLKGVDSTLKIQPAKLEDSAVYLCASSSTSGSLYEQYFGPGTRLTVT.

The chain recombines TRBV10-3 with TRBJ2-1; 7 bases agree with TRBD1. The length of the CDR3 is 15 residues. V lost 3 bases, J lost 2 bases, and 4 bases stayed unmatched. CDR1 and CDR2 (germline): ENHRY, SYGVKD. The CDR3 loop is CAISDGQVPYNEQFF. CDR3 sequence (DNA): TGTGCCATCAGTGATGGACAGGTCCCCTACAATGAGCAGTTCTTC.

V usage is TRBV5-1 and J usage is TRBJ1-2, with 11 bases lining up with TRBD1. Looked up from germline, CDR1 is SGHRS and CDR2 is YFSETQ. The CDR3 extends over 15 amino acids. The ends lost 4 bases at V and 3 bases at J; junction bases unmatched: 5. DNA for the CDR3: TGCGCCAGCAGCCCGCGGACAGGGGGCCACTATGGCTACACCTTC. Its translation is CASSPRTGGHYGYTF.

The chain employs TRBV4-2 and TRBJ2-4; TRBD2 aligns across 8 bases. V was clipped by 3 bases and J by 0 bases; unmatched bases: 4. The germline gives CDR1 LGHNA, CDR2 YNFKEQ. This CDR3 spans 16 amino acids. The CDR3 nucleotides are TGTGCCAGCAGCCAGGTTCTAGCGGGAGCCAAAAACATTCAGTACTTC. Its protein is CASSQVLAGAKNIQYF.

This clone was detected a few times. The chain uses TRBV6-5 and TRBJ1-6; maybe TRBD1 (6 bases). The CDR3 consists of 16 residues. Trimming stripped 4 bases from V and 8 bases from J, with 18 bases between. Germline lookup yields CDR1 MNHEY and CDR2 SVGAGI. The CDR3 DNA follows: TGTGCCAGCAGTTTCCGGACAGCCTCTAGGGATTCACCCCTCCACTTT. This gives the protein CASSFRTASRDSPLHF.

The chain combines TRBV19 with TRBJ1-5; a weak D match, TRBD1 (6 bases). Germline V lookup: CDR1 LNHDA, CDR2 SQIVND (reference sequence). Trimming cost V 9 bases and J 2 bases, with 11 bases left between them. The CDR3 extends over 13 amino acids. In nucleotides, the CDR3 is TGTGCCAGCGCACAGGGACGCAATCAGCCCCAGCATTTT. Its protein is CASAQGRNQPQHF.

Notes on this clone: A read error may produce the germline difference seen at one junction end. The V and J genes are TRBV4-3 and TRBJ1-1; D is undetermined. CDR3 length equals 12 residues. Germline loops: CDR1 LGHNA, CDR2 YSLEER. The CDR3 spells CASSQGGWERIF. CDR3 coding DNA: TGCGCCAGCAGCCAAGGTGGATGGGAGAGGATATTT.

The V call is TRBV2, the J call TRBJ2-5; D call uncertain. The ends were cut back, 6 bases at V and 3 bases at J, with 8 bases in the middle. CDR1 and CDR2 from the germline V gene are SNHLY and FYNNEI. CDR3 length: 12 residues. CDR3 in amino acids: CASRYSKETQYF. DNA for the CDR3: TGTGCCAGCAGATACAGCAAAGAGACCCAGTACTTC.

This clone occurred once. The V gene is TRBV2, the J gene TRBJ2-4; D perhaps matches TRBD1 (6 bases). Trimming shortened V by 4 bases and J by 13 bases, and 14 bases separated the two germline ends. The CDR3 is 12 residues long. Germline CDR1 is SNHLY and CDR2 is FYNNEI. Here the CDR3 reads CASSVLDSLQYF. The CDR3 DNA sequence: TGTGCCAGCAGTGTTCTGGACAGCCTGCAGTACTTC. Complete variable domain (other parts from reference TRBV2 and TRBJ2-4): EPEVTQTPSHQVTQMGQEVILRCVPISNHLYFYWYRQILGQKVEFLVSFYNNEISEKSEIFDDQFSVERPDGSNFTLKIRSTKLEDSAMYFCASSVLDSLQYFGAGTRLSVL.

The chain joins TRBV6-1 to TRBJ1-2; tentative D call: TRBD1 (5 bases). V was cut by 2 bases and J by 10 bases, with 11 bases left in between. CDR3 length equals 12 residues. Germline CDR1 MNHNS, CDR2 SASEGT. The CDR3 loop reads CASSERRTYYTF. The CDR3, as DNA: TGTGCCAGCAGTGAAAGAAGGACATACTACACCTTC.